This T cell receptor (beta chain) was captured in a study of cytomegalovirus exposure and HLA in healthy donors. At the level of the study: The roughly 120 validation repertoires, a later analysis reported, used the same platform as the 600 to 700 repertoires from the first cohort.

TCRdb's copy holds only in-frame clones and misses some; the assay was immunoSEQ multiplex PCR. The sample holds 150,000 to 200,000 clones, approximately 96% seen once. Study results and caveats: While the bulk of TCR sequences proved rare, some public TCRs turned up in many donors. TCR clusters originating in the first cohort tended to co-occur in the roughly 110 validation repertoires, according to a later analysis.

This CDR3 spans 15 amino acids. V lost 5 bases and J lost 3; bases outside the gene matches: 10. CDR1 and CDR2 (germline): MNHNS, SASEGT. Of note for this clone: Antigen unknown.

The approximately 120-subject validation cohort, separate from the approximately 670-subject first cohort, included the donors. This clonotype was sampled from a woman under 30 in good health and CMV-seronegative. Sequenced input: PBMCs. The gene calls are TRBV6-1 and TRBJ2-7; 7 bases are a match to TRBD2. In DNA, the CDR3 is TGTGCCAGCAGTTCCCCCGGGAGGAGCCTCTACGAGCAGTACTTC. This translates into CASSSPGRSLYEQYF.